The rows below give T cell receptor beta chains drawn from one sample of a study of human thymus T cells. This table comes from immunoSEQ multiplex PCR, and its TCRdb copy is limited to in-frame clones, with some not included. The repertoire holds some 120,000 clones, with around 94% as singletons. The material sequenced was thymus tissue. The receptors shown here come from a boy under two years old with a congenital heart defect but otherwise immunologically healthy. Both conserved end residues are part of each CDR3. A D gene is named only where the DNA matches it firmly. Clone size appears in some rows only: once, few, many, or a class for an expanded clone.

DNA	CDR3	size	D	J	V
TGTGCCAGCAGTTACTCGTTTGGGGAAAAACTGTTTTTT	CASSYSFGEKLFF	.	.	TRBJ1-4	TRBV6-6
TGTGCCAGCAGCCTCCCGTTGGCGAGGGGGAACTACGAGCAGTACTTC	CASSLPLARGNYEQYF	.	.	TRBJ2-7	TRBV11-2
TGTGCCAGCAGCTTGAGCCGGTTGAGATCCCTATTCTATGGCTACACCTTC	CASSLSRLRSLFYGYTF	once	.	TRBJ1-2	TRBV5-6
TGTGCCAGCAGCTCGGCGAATTTCCTCTCCCATCACAATGAGCAGTTCTTC	CASSSANFLSHHNEQFF	.	.	TRBJ2-1	TRBV7-9
TGTGCCAGCAGTGGGGGCCCTGGCGGGGGCCACCAAGAGACCCAGTACTTC	CASSGGPGGGHQETQYF	once	.	TRBJ2-5	TRBV2
TGCGCCAGCAGCCCTACGCGGGGGGCAGGGCAGTACTTC	CASSPTRGAGQYF	.	TRBD2	TRBJ2-7	TRBV4-3
TGTGCCAGCAGCCCCACTCGGGACAGGGATGGCGAGCAGTACTTC	CASSPTRDRDGEQYF	.	TRBD1	TRBJ2-7	TRBV7-3
TGTGCCAGTAGAGGGGTCGGGGAGACCCAGTACTTC	CASRGVGETQYF	.	.	TRBJ2-5	TRBV6-1
TGCGCCAGCAGCTTGGGGCCCGGGGCGCTAGCCAAAAACATTCAGTACTTC	CASSLGPGALAKNIQYF	.	.	TRBJ2-4	TRBV5-1
TGTGCCAGCAGTTTAGATCCCCGCGTGGGGACAGATACGCAGTATTTT	CASSLDPRVGTDTQYF	.	.	TRBJ2-3	TRBV28
TGTGCCAGCAGCGTAGAATCATCCCAGGGTGGCGAAGAGACCCAGTACTTC	CASSVESSQGGEETQYF	.	.	TRBJ2-5	TRBV9
TGTGCCTGGGTCCCTCAGTTAGGGAAGTATGAGCAGTTCTTC	CAWVPQLGKYEQFF	.	.	TRBJ2-1	TRBV30
TGTGCCAGCAGTTTCACGGACAGCAGTCGGTGGCCCCAGCATTTT	CASSFTDSSRWPQHF	.	.	TRBJ1-5	TRBV6-6
TGTGCCAGCAGCTCTCTGACTAGCGGGGGCCCGTCGGGCGAGCAGTACTTC	CASSSLTSGGPSGEQYF	.	TRBD2	TRBJ2-7	TRBV5-6
TGTGCCAGCAGCCAAGGAAGCGGGGGACCTTACAATGAGCAGTTCTTC	CASSQGSGGPYNEQFF	.	TRBD2	TRBJ2-1	TRBV4-2
TGTGCCAGCAGCCCGACCAACTGGAATCAGCCCCAGCATTTT	CASSPTNWNQPQHF	.	.	TRBJ1-5	TRBV6-5
TGTGCCAGCAGTGACTGTGGGGACGGAGAGCAGTACTTC	CASSDCGDGEQYF	.	.	TRBJ2-7	TRBV6-1
TGCGCCAGCTCCCGCCAGGGAAACATTCAGTACTTC	CASSRQGNIQYF	.	.	TRBJ2-4	TRBV10-2
TGTGCCAGCAGTTCTCCCCGGGCCACTGAAACTTTCTTT	CASSSPRATETFF	.	.	TRBJ1-1	TRBV28
TGCGCCAGCAGCCAGCACCTTGGGAATACGCAGTATTTT	CASSQHLGNTQYF	.	.	TRBJ2-3	TRBV4-3
TGTGCCAGTACGAATACAGCGGACAGGAGCTCCTATAATTCACCCCTCCACTTT	CASTNTADRSSYNSPLHF	.	TRBD1	TRBJ1-6	TRBV19
TGCGCCAGCAGCCGGGACGACGAGCAGTACTTC	CASSRDDEQYF	.	.	TRBJ2-7	TRBV23-1
TGTGCCAGCAGCAAAGAGGAACGGGGGTGCTCCTACAATGAGCAGTTCTTC	CASSKEERGCSYNEQFF	.	.	TRBJ2-1	TRBV21-1
TGTGCCAGCAGCTTAGAGGGAGGTCCCGGCACTGGAAACACCATATATTTT	CASSLEGGPGTGNTIYF	.	.	TRBJ1-3	TRBV11-2
TGTGCCAGCAGCAAGAGGCAAGGGGAGTCCGCAGATACGCAGTATTTT	CASSKRQGESADTQYF	.	.	TRBJ2-3	TRBV7-9
TGCGCCAGCAGCCAAACTCGGGAGCGGGGGCCTAGCACAGATACGCAGTATTTT	CASSQTRERGPSTDTQYF	.	TRBD2	TRBJ2-3	TRBV4-3
TGTGCCAGCAGGGACAGGAACTACGAGCAGTACTTC	CASRDRNYEQYF	.	TRBD1	TRBJ2-7	TRBV6-6